The rows below give T cell receptor beta chains drawn from one sample of a study of blood T cell repertoires in COVID-19. TCRdb's copy holds only in-frame clones and misses some; the assay was immunoSEQ multiplex PCR. The data hold approximately 440,000 clones, with roughly 88% observed a single time. What was sequenced was peripheral blood. The receptor set was obtained from a woman between 45 and 60 years old with COVID-19, enrolled during active disease. The CDR3 runs from the conserved cysteine through the conserved F or W. The D gene is left open where the match is weak. Clone size appears in some rows only: once, few, many, or a class for an expanded clone.

>NA|TRBV7-8|TRBJ1-2|NA
TGTGCCAGCAGCCCCCAACCCGGTGGCTACACCTTC
CASSPQPGGYTF
>NA|TRBV7-2|TRBJ2-7|NA
TGTGCCAGCAGCTTCTTGACAGTTACGGACGAGCAGTACTTC
CASSFLTVTDEQYF
>TRBD1|TRBV2|TRBJ1-2|NA
TGTGCCAGCAGTACAGGGGCCCCTAATGGCTACACCTTC
CASSTGAPNGYTF
>NA|TRBV7-9|TRBJ1-4|NA
TGTGCCAGCAGTTCTACAAAGGACGGGGTTAATGAAAAACTGTTTTTT
CASSSTKDGVNEKLFF
>TRBD2|TRBV2|TRBJ2-1|NA
TGTGCCAGCAGTGGACTAGCGGGGGGTAATGAGCAGTTCTTC
CASSGLAGGNEQFF
>NA|TRBV18|TRBJ2-7|NA
TGTGCCAGCTCACCCGGAGGCTACGAGCAGTACTTC
CASSPGGYEQYF
>NA|TRBV7-9|TRBJ1-1|NA
TGTGCCAGCAGCTCCCTATGGGTCCCAGGGGTAGCTTTCTTT
CASSSLWVPGVAFF
>TRBD1|TRBV11-1|TRBJ1-2|NA
TGTGCCAGCAGCTTAGCGGCGACAGGGGATGGCTACACCTTC
CASSLAATGDGYTF
>TRBD1|TRBV6-2/TRBV6-3|TRBJ2-6|NA
TGTGCCAGCAGTCGGGGCTGGGACAGCTCTGGGGCCAACGTCCTGACTTTC
CASSRGWDSSGANVLTF
>TRBD1|TRBV4-1|TRBJ2-7|NA
TGCGCCAGCAGCCAAGATCGGGTCGGGACAGGGGGGGACGAGCAGTACTTC
CASSQDRVGTGGDEQYF
>NA|TRBV6-2/TRBV6-3|TRBJ1-5|NA
TGTGCCAGCAGTTATCAGGGCACGCAGCCCCAGCATTTT
CASSYQGTQPQHF
>TRBD2|TRBV5-4|TRBJ2-5|NA
TGTGCCAGCAGCCTCCAAACAGCGGGGGGTTGGGAGACCCAGTACTTC
CASSLQTAGGWETQYF
>NA|TRBV3-1/TRBV3-2|TRBJ1-6|once
TGTGCCAGCAGCCAAGCTGACAGAGATAATTCACCCCTCCACTTT
CASSQADRDNSPLHF
>TRBD1|TRBV30|TRBJ1-5|NA
TGTGCCGCGGATCGGGGACAGGGGTTAAATCAGCCCCAGCATTTT
CAADRGQGLNQPQHF
>NA|TRBV19|TRBJ1-1|NA
TGTGCCAGTGTGATGGAGAAGAACACTGAAGCTTTCTTT
CASVMEKNTEAFF
>NA|TRBV18|TRBJ2-4|NA
TGTGCCAGCTCACCAGTTCCGCAGGAAAACATTCAGTACTTC
CASSPVPQENIQYF
>NA|TRBV28|TRBJ2-7|NA
TGTGCCAGCAGCCCCAGTCTCTACGAGCAGTACTTC
CASSPSLYEQYF
>NA|TRBV21-1|TRBJ2-4|once
TGTGCCAGCAGCCAGCGGGGGAAGCGAGCCAAAAACATTCAGTACTTC
CASSQRGKRAKNIQYF
>TRBD2|TRBV6-1|TRBJ2-3|NA
TGTGCCAGCAGTGAAGGTGGGGGGGCAGATACGCAGTATTTT
CASSEGGGADTQYF
>TRBD2|TRBV2|TRBJ2-1|NA
TGTGCCAGCAGTGGGTTGCGGGGGTTGGGTGAGCAGTTCTTC
CASSGLRGLGEQFF
>NA|TRBV9|TRBJ2-3|NA
TGTGCCAGCAGCCCCTACTCAGATACGCAGTATTTT
CASSPYSDTQYF
>TRBD1|TRBV6-5|TRBJ1-1|NA
TGTGCCAGCAGGGGACAGGGGGCGAACACTGAAGCTTTCTTT
CASRGQGANTEAFF
>TRBD1|TRBV27|TRBJ1-5|NA
TGTGCCAGCGCCACAGGGGGAAGGAATCAGCCCCAGCATTTT
CASATGGRNQPQHF
>NA|TRBV27|TRBJ1-5|NA
TGTGCCAGCAGTTCGCGGAGCAATCAGCCCCAGCATTTT
CASSSRSNQPQHF
>NA|TRBV29-1|TRBJ2-5|once
TGCAGCGTTGAAGAAGGTCAACGGGGGACCCAGTACTTC
CSVEEGQRGTQYF
>NA|TRBV5-1|TRBJ2-5|NA
TGCGCCAGCTGCTCTGAGCGGCTCACCGAAGAGACCCAGTACTTC
CASCSERLTEETQYF
>NA|TRBV2|TRBJ1-4|NA
TGTGCCGGATCGGGGGTGACTAATGAAAAACTGTTTTTT
CAGSGVTNEKLFF
>TRBD1|TRBV6-5|TRBJ1-4|NA
TGTGCCAGCCGTCGGACAGGGAGTGAAAAACTGTTTTTT
CASRRTGSEKLFF
>NA|TRBV11-2|TRBJ1-1|NA
TGTGCCAGCAGCCGGGACACCCGGGAAGCTTTCTTT
CASSRDTREAFF
>TRBD1|TRBV9|TRBJ2-7|NA
TGTGCCAGCAGCGCAGACAGGGGAGCCTACGAGCAGTACTTC
CASSADRGAYEQYF
>NA|TRBV30|TRBJ1-1|NA
TGTGCCTGGAGCGGAGACAGGTTGGGCACTGAAGCTTTCTTT
CAWSGDRLGTEAFF
>NA|TRBV2|TRBJ2-1|NA
TGTGCCAGCAGTCCGGGGGTTAGCTCCTACAATGAGCAGTTCTTC
CASSPGVSSYNEQFF
>TRBD1|TRBV2|TRBJ1-4|once
TGTGCCAGCAGCCTATCCCGGGACAGGGGATCGGGTGAAAAACTGTTTTTT
CASSLSRDRGSGEKLFF
>TRBD2|TRBV3-1/TRBV3-2|TRBJ2-5|once
TGTGCCAGCAGCCATGGCGGGGGGGTGGAGACCCAGTACTTC
CASSHGGGVETQYF
>NA|TRBV6-6|TRBJ2-7|NA
TGTGCCAGCAGTTACTCGAGGCAGGGGGGCGAGCAGTACTTC
CASSYSRQGGEQYF
>TRBD2|TRBV3-1/TRBV3-2|TRBJ2-2|NA
TGTGCCAGCAGCCAAGTTGGGTTAGCGGGGGCCAGAAGAAACACCGGGGAGCTGTTTTTT
CASSQVGLAGARRNTGELFF
>NA|TRBV19|TRBJ1-2|once
TGTGCCAGTAGTTTACCGGGACTCAGCTATGGCTACACCTTC
CASSLPGLSYGYTF
>NA|TRBV13|TRBJ1-1|NA
TGTGCCAGCAGCTTAGGGGGCCGGGGGACTGAAGCTTTCTTT
CASSLGGRGTEAFF
>TRBD1|TRBV6-5|TRBJ1-6|NA
TGTGCCAGCAGTTCCCCGGGACAGGGGTATTCACCCCTCCACTTT
CASSSPGQGYSPLHF
>TRBD1|TRBV5-6|TRBJ2-4|NA
TGTGCCAGCAGCTTGGGAGGGACAGCGAACATTCAGTACTTC
CASSLGGTANIQYF
>NA|TRBV28|TRBJ2-3|NA
TGTGCCAGCAAAGTAGAGGATACGCAGTATTTT
CASKVEDTQYF
>NA|TRBV5-4|TRBJ2-3|once
TGTGCCAGCAGCTCGGGACTGAGCACAGATACGCAGTATTTT
CASSSGLSTDTQYF
>TRBD2|TRBV4-1|TRBJ2-1|NA
TGCGCCAGCAGCCAGGAGACTAGCGGGGGTTACAATGAGCAGTTCTTC
CASSQETSGGYNEQFF
>NA|TRBV19|TRBJ1-1|NA
TGTGCCAGTAGTCAATACAGTGGGAACACTGAAGCTTTCTTT
CASSQYSGNTEAFF
>TRBD1|TRBV30|TRBJ2-7|NA
TGTGCCTGGAGTGTACAGGGGGCTACCTACGAGCAGTACTTC
CAWSVQGATYEQYF
>NA|TRBV11-3|TRBJ2-7|NA
TGTGCCAGCAGCTTAAGTTCGGGACTGGGATACGAGCAGTACTTC
CASSLSSGLGYEQYF